This TCR beta chain was obtained from a study of metastatic and nonmetastatic thyroid tumors. Study as a whole: Repertoires from blood and tumor or nodule tissue of malignant and benign thyroid patients were compared.

This clone occurred many times. The target antigen is unknown. Per the study methods: Differences in CDR3 between clinicopathological groups were drawn on to build a classifier intended to discriminate distant-metastatic papillary thyroid cancer patients. TCRdb re-analyzed the PCR reads through MiXCR. For this entry, the V and J calls and clone size follow TCRdb and not the study's own pipeline. The data show over 50,000 clones, roughly 30% seen once. All patients were untreated before thyroid surgery. General observations from the study: Versus benign nodules, malignant thyroid tumors reportedly had significantly higher TCR beta diversity, in blood and tumor.

CDR1 and CDR2 from the germline V gene are SGHNT and YYREEE (reference sequence). The ends were cut back, 3 bases at V and 4 bases at J, with 13 bases in the middle. CDR3 length: 15 amino acids. Sequencing was carried out using blood. The J gene is TRBJ1-4, the V gene TRBV5-4; D possibly corresponds to TRBD1 (5 bases). This sequence originates from a female donor with papillary thyroid cancer or a benign thyroid nodule (not recorded which). Some clones in this sample may be carry-over from other donors' samples. Here the CDR3 DNA reads TGTGCCAGCAGCTCAAACAGGAACGTTAATGAAAAACTGTTTTTT. Amino acids: CASSSNRNVNEKLFF.